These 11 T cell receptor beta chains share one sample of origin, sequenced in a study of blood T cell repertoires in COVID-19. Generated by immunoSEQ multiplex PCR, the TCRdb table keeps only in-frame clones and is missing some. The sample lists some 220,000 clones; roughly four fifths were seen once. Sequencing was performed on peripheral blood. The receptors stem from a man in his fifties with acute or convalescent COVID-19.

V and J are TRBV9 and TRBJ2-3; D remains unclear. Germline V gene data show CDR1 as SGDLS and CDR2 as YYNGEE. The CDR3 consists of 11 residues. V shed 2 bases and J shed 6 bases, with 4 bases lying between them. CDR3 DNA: TGTGCCAGCAGCGTCGGGGATACGCAGTATTTT. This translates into CASSVGDTQYF.

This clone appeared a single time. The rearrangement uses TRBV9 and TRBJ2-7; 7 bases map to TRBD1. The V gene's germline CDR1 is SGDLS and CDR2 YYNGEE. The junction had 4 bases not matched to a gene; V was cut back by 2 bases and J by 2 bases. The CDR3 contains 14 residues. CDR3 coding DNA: TGTGCCAGCAGCGTCGGGACAGAAACCTACGAGCAGTACTTC. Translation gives CASSVGTETYEQYF. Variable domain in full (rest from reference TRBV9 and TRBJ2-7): DSGVTQTPKHLITATGQRVTLRCSPRSGDLSVYWYQQSLDQGLQFLIQYYNGEERAKGNILERFSAQQFPDLHSELNLSSLELGDSALYFCASSVGTETYEQYFGPGTRLTVT.

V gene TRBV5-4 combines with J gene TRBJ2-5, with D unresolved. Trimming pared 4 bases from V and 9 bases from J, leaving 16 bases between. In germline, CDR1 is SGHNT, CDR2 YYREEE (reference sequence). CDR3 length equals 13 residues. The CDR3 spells CASSPIGTEAQYF. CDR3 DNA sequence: TGTGCCAGCAGCCCCATAGGCACCGAGGCCCAGTACTTC.

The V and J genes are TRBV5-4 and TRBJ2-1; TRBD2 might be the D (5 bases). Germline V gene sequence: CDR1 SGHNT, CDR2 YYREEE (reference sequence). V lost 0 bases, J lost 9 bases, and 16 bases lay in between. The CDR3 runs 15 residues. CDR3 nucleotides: TGTGCCAGCAGCTTGGATTCTACTAGGGTGGGTGAGCAGTTCTTC. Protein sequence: CASSLDSTRVGEQFF. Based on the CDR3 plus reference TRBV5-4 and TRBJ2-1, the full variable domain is ETGVTQSPTHLIKTRGQQVTLRCSSQSGHNTVSWYQQALGQGPQFIFQYYREEENGRGNFPPRFSGLQFPNYSSELNVNALELDDSALYLCASSLDSTRVGEQFFGPGTRLTVL.

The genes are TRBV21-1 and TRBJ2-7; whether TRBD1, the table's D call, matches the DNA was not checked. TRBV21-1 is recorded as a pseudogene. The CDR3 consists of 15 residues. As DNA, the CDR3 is TGTGCCAGCAGCAGTGGGGACAGGGCCCTCTACGAGCAGTACTTC. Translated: CASSSGDRALYEQYF.

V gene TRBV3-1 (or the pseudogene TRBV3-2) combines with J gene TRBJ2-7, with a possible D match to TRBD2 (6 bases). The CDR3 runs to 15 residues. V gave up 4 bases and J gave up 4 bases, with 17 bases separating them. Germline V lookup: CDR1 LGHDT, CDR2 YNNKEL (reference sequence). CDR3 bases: TGTGCCAGCAGCCGCAAGGGACTCCTGAGGTACGAGCAGTACTTC. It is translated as CASSRKGLLRYEQYF.

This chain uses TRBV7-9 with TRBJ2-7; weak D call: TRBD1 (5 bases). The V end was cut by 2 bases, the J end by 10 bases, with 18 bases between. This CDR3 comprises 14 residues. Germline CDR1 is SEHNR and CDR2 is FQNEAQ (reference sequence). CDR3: CASSLPQGRDAQYF. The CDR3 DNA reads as TGTGCCAGCAGCTTACCGCAGGGTCGAGATGCTCAGTACTTC.

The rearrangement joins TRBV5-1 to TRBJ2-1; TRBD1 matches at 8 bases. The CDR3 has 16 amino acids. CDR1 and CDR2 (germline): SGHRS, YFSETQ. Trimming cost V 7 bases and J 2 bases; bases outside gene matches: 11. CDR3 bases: TGCGCCAGCGACCCCGACTCAGGGGGCACCTACAATGAGCAGTTCTTC. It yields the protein CASDPDSGGTYNEQFF.

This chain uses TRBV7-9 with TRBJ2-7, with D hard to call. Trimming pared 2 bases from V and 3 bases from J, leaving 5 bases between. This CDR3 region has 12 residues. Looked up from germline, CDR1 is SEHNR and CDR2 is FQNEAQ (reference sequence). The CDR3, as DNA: TGTGCCAGCAGCTTACAGGACTACGAGCAGTACTTC. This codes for CASSLQDYEQYF.

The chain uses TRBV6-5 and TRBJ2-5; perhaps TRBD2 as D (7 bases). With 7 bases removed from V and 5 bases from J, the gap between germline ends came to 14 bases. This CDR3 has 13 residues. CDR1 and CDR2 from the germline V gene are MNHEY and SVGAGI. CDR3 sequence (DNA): TGTGCCAGCATCAAGGGGGGGGTGGAGACCCAGTACTTC. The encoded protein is CASIKGGVETQYF.

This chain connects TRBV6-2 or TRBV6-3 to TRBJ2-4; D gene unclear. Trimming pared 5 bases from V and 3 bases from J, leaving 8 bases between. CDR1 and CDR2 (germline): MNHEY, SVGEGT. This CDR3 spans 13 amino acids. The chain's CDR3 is CASSQARKNIQYF. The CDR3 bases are TGTGCCAGCAGTCAGGCTCGCAAAAACATTCAGTACTTC.